The entry below gives a single T cell receptor (beta chain) sequence along with its context. The PCR contained 60 Vbeta and 13 Jbeta primers. Repertoires were generated with immunoSEQ multiplex PCR, while TCRdb's copy carries only in-frame clones and drops some. The table shows over 100,000 clones, with around 81% occurring only once. These data belong to a study of cytomegalovirus exposure and HLA in healthy donors. This CDR3 has 14 residues. J lost 5 bases, V lost 5 bases, and 6 bases had no gene match. CDR1 is SQVTM, CDR2 ANQGSEA, per germline. The sample taken for sequencing was PBMCs. The clonotype comes from a woman in her twenties or thirties in good health and CMV-seronegative. This sequence joins TRBV29-1 and TRBJ2-5; 12 positions match TRBD1. The DNA of the CDR3 is TGCAGCGTTCAGACCGGGACAGGGGGCGAGACCCAGTACTTC. Amino acids: CSVQTGTGGETQYF.